This T cell receptor (beta chain) was observed in a study of T cells expressing NK-cell markers. For TCR beta, cDNA was produced by 5'RACE template switching with UMIs. With the 5' RACE reads reprocessed, TCRdb shows one record per CDR3 protein and no DNA. The sample's table shows approximately 380,000 distinct CDR3 sequences. Comment on this clonotype: Its antigen is unknown.

The CDR3 totals 14 residues. The germline CDR1 and CDR2 sequences are SGHTA and FQGTGA. Regarding the study as a whole: The study did not resolve the HCMV specificity of expanded NKG2C+ T cell clones.

Sequencing was done on a sample of blood T cells: a sorted CD56 or NKG2C T cell subset, CD4+ or CD8+ T cells, or bulk PBMC T cells (not recorded which). The clonotype comes from a man aged 18-69 years in good health. V usage is TRBV7-3 and J usage is TRBJ2-7; the D call from TCRdb, TRBD1, cannot be confirmed without DNA. This CDR3 is CASSADRYSYEQYF.